This T cell receptor beta chain was profiled in a study of CD8 T cells in ankylosing spondylitis. There are 14 residues in the CDR3. Germline V lookup: CDR1 SGDLS, CDR2 YYNGEE. Findings and limits, study-wide: Peripheral blood samples showed relatively rare disease-linked clones, and these clones were CD8+.

Researchers built TCR beta libraries using quantitative 5'-RACE with molecular barcodes. TCRdb used MiXCR to reprocess the 5' RACE reads, holding one entry per CDR3 protein. Of around 180,000 distinct CDR3 sequences listed, 10% to 15% were seen once; the top ten hold 9.5% to 11%. Remarks on this clonotype: Antigen unknown. This may be a read error: a much more frequent sequence differs by one nucleotide.

The TCR comes from a female donor with ankylosing spondylitis or in good health (not recorded which). Sample: blood, either unsorted or a sorted T cell fraction (not recorded which). This chain links TRBV9 with TRBJ2-7; D may be TRBD2 (5 bases). CDR3 nucleotides: TGTCCCAGCAGCCCACCATCTGGAGGTTACGAGCAGTACTTC. It translates to CPSSPPSGGYEQYF.